The text below deals with one T cell receptor beta chain. No much larger clonotype is one base removed from it; base qualities were not supplied. Inclusive of the bounding cysteine and phenylalanine, the CDR3 is 17 residues long. Only the CDR3 part of the read is kept: 51 bases, read in frame from the first base. Trimming costs V 3 bases and J 4 bases, and their ends lie 21 bases apart. The germline V gene sets CDR1 to SGDLS and CDR2 to YYNGEE. What the time point label conveys for this sample: cells obtained before transplantation from donor or recipient. In mixed lymphocyte reactions, about 200,000 CFSE-labeled pre-transplant responders were plated with about 200,000 irradiated violet-dye-labeled stimulators and cultured for 5 to 6 days. Proliferating CD3+CD4+CFSE-low and CD3+CD8+CFSE-low responder cells were FACS-sorted on a BD Influx sorter after the mixed lymphocyte reaction. This record belongs to a study of graft-versus-host responses after intestinal transplantation (dated by TCRdb to about 2021). Broadly, across the study: Recipients received multivisceral, liver-intestinal, or isolated intestinal transplants. Every recipient was given anti-thymocyte globulin induction, then maintenance tacrolimus and steroids for 3 to 4 years. Donor T cell macrochimerism was defined as a peak of at least 4% donor T cells among recipient peripheral blood mononuclear cells. Rather than going through the commercial service, samples from three later patients were sequenced in-house on an Illumina MiSeq and processed with MiXCR. After intestinal transplantation, graft-versus-host and host-versus-graft alloreactive T cell clones were followed in the graft, circulation and bone marrow using bulk TCR-beta CDR3 sequencing. The cohort enrolled roughly 25 intestinal transplant recipients including one retransplant, and a few patients lacking pretransplant specimens were excluded. To identify alloreactive clones, pre-transplant mixed lymphocyte reaction products were sequenced and then compared with unstimulated pre-transplant donor and recipient T cells. The paper as a whole reports these results and caveats: Early after transplant, peak levels of circulating GvH clones were found to be associated with declines in HvG clones. GvH clones were found in recipient bone marrow, and some of the GvH clones appeared earlier in ileal mucosa or blood, which is consistent with an intestinal mucosal origin. Patients with donor T cell macrochimerism had high GvH to HvG T cell clonal ratios in their allografts. The conclusions were limited by the relatively low number and heterogeneity of the intestinal transplant patients.

Receptor libraries were prepared by the immunoSEQ multiplex PCR assay. For most patients, genomic DNA was isolated with the Qiagen DNeasy Blood and Tissue Kit and sent frozen to Adaptive Biotechnologies for TCR sequencing. High-throughput TCR-beta CDR3 sequencing of genomic DNA from most patients was performed by Adaptive Biotechnologies. In the authors' own workflow: Adaptive's ImmunoSEQ software was the source of the TCR sequencing data for roughly 19 patients, while a few other patients were processed with MiXCR and VDJtools. To correct CD4 versus CD8 sorting errors, any sequence found in both subsets at a frequency ratio below 5:1 was removed. CDR3 nucleotide sequences shared by donor and recipient were removed because the origin of these sequences could not be assigned. At least 2-fold expansion over unstimulated cells and a minimum CFSE-low frequency of 0.002% (template counts) or 0.001% (read counts) were required for clones to be classified as alloreactive. Clones were considered mappable if detected in sequenced pre-transplant spleen, lymph node, or MLR CFSE-low populations of the donor or recipient. The cumulative frequency of alloreactive clones was calculated as a percentage of all sequences, weighted by copy number. TCRdb limited this immuneACCESS table to in-frame rearrangements with V and J called. A share of clones is missing; checked studies link under half to unresolved V genes, and the rest is unexplained. V, J and clone size were drawn from that table, and D and trimming were deduced from the DNA. For this sample the table gives 6,000 to 8,000 clones, of which roughly a quarter were detected only once. The leading ten clones occupy roughly 6.3% of the sample.

This receptor chain uses TRBV9 and TRBJ2-3; D gene: possibly TRBD2, on 5 matching bases. This specimen consisted of alloreactive CD8+ T cells from a mixed lymphocyte reaction culture, obtained before transplantation. The label giving this sample's cell subset or site can be read as: CFSE-low proliferating T cells sorted from approximately six-day pre-transplant mixed lymphocyte reaction (GvH or HvG direction). The receptor was isolated from a human patient who was an organ donor for intestinal transplantation. The CDR3 has the sequence CASSASGPIPGADTQYF. The nucleotide sequence is TGTGCCAGCAGCGCCAGCGGCCCCATCCCTGGAGCAGATACGCAGTATTTT.